These T cell receptor beta chains were read from a single sample in a study of cytomegalovirus exposure and HLA in healthy donors. Generated by immunoSEQ multiplex PCR, the TCRdb table keeps only in-frame clones and is missing some. The repertoire includes about 120,000 clones, 70% to 90% of them detected once, and roughly 2% sits in the top ten. The sequenced sample consisted of PBMCs. The receptors originated from a woman under 40 in good health and CMV-seronegative. Each CDR3 is given with its conserved first and last residue. The D gene is left open where the match is weak. Only part of the rows carry a size: once, few, many, or a class if the clone is expanded.

D: -; size: -; length: 14; V: TRBV19; J: TRBJ1-2; DNA: TGTGCCAGTAGTATCGCAGGGTTTGGCTATGGCTACACCTTC; CDR3: CASSIAGFGYGYTF
D: TRBD1; size: -; length: 14; V: TRBV18; J: TRBJ2-7; DNA: TGTGCCAGCTCACCGGACAGGCAAACCTACGAGCAGTACTTC; CDR3: CASSPDRQTYEQYF
D: -; size: -; length: 13; V: TRBV7-8; J: TRBJ2-5; DNA: TGTGCCAGCAGCTTAAACAGCCAAGAGACCCAGTACTTC; CDR3: CASSLNSQETQYF
D: -; size: once; length: 14; V: TRBV5-1; J: TRBJ2-5; DNA: TGCGCCAGCAGCTTGCGGGGCGGCGGGATGGCCCAGTACTTC; CDR3: CASSLRGGGMAQYF
D: TRBD1; size: -; length: 15; V: TRBV7-9; J: TRBJ2-7; DNA: TGTGCCAGCAGCGTGACAGGGTTTGACTCCTACGAGCAGTACTTC; CDR3: CASSVTGFDSYEQYF
D: TRBD2; size: -; length: 14; V: TRBV23-1; J: TRBJ2-7; DNA: TGCGCCAGCAGTCTAGCGGGGGGGGCCTACGAGCAGTACTTC; CDR3: CASSLAGGAYEQYF
D: -; size: -; length: 13; V: TRBV5-6; J: TRBJ1-4; DNA: TGTGCCAGCAGCTCGCGGCCAGGGGAAAAACTGTTTTTT; CDR3: CASSSRPGEKLFF
D: TRBD2; size: -; length: 17; V: TRBV7-2; J: TRBJ2-2; DNA: TGTGCCAGCAGCTACGGGACTAGCGGGGGGTGGACCGGGGAGCTGTTTTTT; CDR3: CASSYGTSGGWTGELFF
D: -; size: -; length: 14; V: TRBV19; J: TRBJ1-4; DNA: TGTGCCAGTAGTATCTCGGGGGCTAATGAAAAACTGTTTTTT; CDR3: CASSISGANEKLFF
D: -; size: -; length: 13; V: TRBV6-5; J: TRBJ1-2; DNA: TGTGCCAGCAGTTGGGACTCTCTCTATGGCTACACCTTC; CDR3: CASSWDSLYGYTF
D: TRBD2; size: -; length: 16; V: TRBV6-6; J: TRBJ2-3; DNA: TGTGCCAGCAGGGGACTAGCGGGCGACTTTTCAGATACGCAGTATTTT; CDR3: CASRGLAGDFSDTQYF
D: TRBD1; size: -; length: 13; V: TRBV7-2; J: TRBJ1-2; DNA: TGTGCCAGCAGCTACCGACAGGGCTATGGCTACACCTTC; CDR3: CASSYRQGYGYTF
D: -; size: few; length: 13; V: TRBV9; J: TRBJ2-5; DNA: TGTGCCAGCAGCACCCGACGGGGGGAGACCCAGTACTTC; CDR3: CASSTRRGETQYF
D: -; size: -; length: 17; V: TRBV5-6; J: TRBJ2-1; DNA: TGTGCCAGCAGCTTAGGTGGCTGGGGGCTGCTAGACAATGAGCAGTTCTTC; CDR3: CASSLGGWGLLDNEQFF
D: TRBD1; size: once; length: 17; V: TRBV11-2; J: TRBJ1-1; DNA: TGTGCCAGCAGCCACCCTGGGTCCGGCACAGGGGGAACTGAAGCTTTCTTT; CDR3: CASSHPGSGTGGTEAFF
D: -; size: -; length: 15; V: TRBV9; J: TRBJ2-3; DNA: TGTGCCAGCAGCCCGACAGGTCACAGCACAGATACGCAGTATTTT; CDR3: CASSPTGHSTDTQYF
D: TRBD2; size: -; length: 16; V: TRBV7-9; J: TRBJ2-7; DNA: TGTGCCAGCAGTTCGGGGGGGACTAGCGGAACCTACGAGCAGTACTTC; CDR3: CASSSGGTSGTYEQYF
D: TRBD1; size: -; length: 14; V: TRBV19; J: TRBJ1-2; DNA: TGTGCCAGTAGTACAGGGGGCGGATCTAATGGCTACACCTTC; CDR3: CASSTGGGSNGYTF
D: -; size: -; length: 16; V: TRBV18; J: TRBJ2-5; DNA: TGTGCCAGCTCCCCTGACAGGTCTCTGTACCAAGAGACCCAGTACTTC; CDR3: CASSPDRSLYQETQYF
D: -; size: -; length: 14; V: TRBV5-1; J: TRBJ1-1; DNA: TGCGCCAGCAGCTTGCAAGGGGGTTTCACTGAAGCTTTCTTT; CDR3: CASSLQGGFTEAFF
D: -; size: -; length: 14; V: TRBV5-1; J: TRBJ1-3; DNA: TGCGCCAGCAGCTTGCGGTCGTCCGGAAACACCATATATTTT; CDR3: CASSLRSSGNTIYF
D: TRBD2; size: -; length: 15; V: TRBV9; J: TRBJ2-3; DNA: TGTGCCAGCAGCGTTAGCGGGGGTGGAACAGATACGCAGTATTTT; CDR3: CASSVSGGGTDTQYF
D: TRBD1; size: -; length: 15; V: TRBV4-3; J: TRBJ1-3; DNA: TGCGCCAGCAGCCCACGGACAGGGGGCTCAAACACCATATATTTT; CDR3: CASSPRTGGSNTIYF
D: TRBD1; size: -; length: 15; V: TRBV11-2; J: TRBJ1-1; DNA: TGTGCCAGCAGCTACGGGACAGGGTTGAACACTGAAGCTTTCTTT; CDR3: CASSYGTGLNTEAFF
D: TRBD1; size: -; length: 15; V: TRBV2; J: TRBJ2-3; DNA: TGTGCCAGCAGCCGAATTGACAGGGGTGTCGATACGCAGTATTTT; CDR3: CASSRIDRGVDTQYF
D: TRBD1; size: -; length: 15; V: TRBV6-5; J: TRBJ2-3; DNA: TGTGCCAGCAGTTTTCAGGGGGCTCCCACAGATACGCAGTATTTT; CDR3: CASSFQGAPTDTQYF
D: TRBD1; size: once; length: 16; V: TRBV25-1; J: TRBJ2-1; DNA: TGTGCCAGCAGTGAACCTCTGACAGGGATTCACAATGAGCAGTTCTTC; CDR3: CASSEPLTGIHNEQFF
D: TRBD1; size: -; length: 15; V: TRBV5-8; J: TRBJ1-4; DNA: TGTGCCAGCAGACAGCCGGGACAGGGCCGGGAAAAACTGTTTTTT; CDR3: CASRQPGQGREKLFF
D: TRBD1; size: -; length: 15; V: TRBV7-8; J: TRBJ2-7; DNA: TGTGCCAGCAGCGTTATACGGGACAGGGGGCGCGAGCAGTACTTC; CDR3: CASSVIRDRGREQYF
D: TRBD2; size: once; length: 16; V: TRBV4-1; J: TRBJ2-7; DNA: TGCGCCAGCAGCCAAGATGTAGGAGCGGGGGAAATCGGGCAGTACTTC; CDR3: CASSQDVGAGEIGQYF
D: -; size: many; length: 15; V: TRBV7-8; J: TRBJ2-1; DNA: TGTGCCAGCAGCCCCGAAGTAGGGGTTGGGGCTGAGCAGTTCTTC; CDR3: CASSPEVGVGAEQFF
D: -; size: -; length: 15; V: TRBV10-3; J: TRBJ1-3; DNA: TGTGCCATCAGTGAGGAAGGGAGAGCTGGAAACACCATATATTTT; CDR3: CAISEEGRAGNTIYF
D: -; size: -; length: 14; V: TRBV5-1; J: TRBJ2-2; DNA: TGCGCCAGCATAGGGGCCCGGAACACCGGGGAGCTGTTTTTT; CDR3: CASIGARNTGELFF
D: -; size: -; length: 13; V: TRBV5-1; J: TRBJ1-2; DNA: TGCGCCAGCAGCTTGTTTCAGGGGATGGGCTACACCTTC; CDR3: CASSLFQGMGYTF
D: TRBD1; size: -; length: 14; V: TRBV11-3; J: TRBJ2-3; DNA: TGTGCCAGCAGGTTAGGACAGGATACAGATACGCAGTATTTT; CDR3: CASRLGQDTDTQYF
D: TRBD1; size: once; length: 14; V: TRBV7-8; J: TRBJ2-1; DNA: TGTGCCAGCAGCTATTGGACAGGGAACAATGAGCAGTTCTTC; CDR3: CASSYWTGNNEQFF
D: -; size: -; length: 16; V: TRBV5-3; J: TRBJ2-7; DNA: TGTGCCAGAAGCTCAGCTACAGGGCTCTCCTCCTACGAGCAGTACTTC; CDR3: CARSSATGLSSYEQYF
D: TRBD2; size: -; length: 14; V: TRBV2; J: TRBJ2-1; DNA: TGTGCCAGCAGCGGGGGGGTTCGGTACAATGAGCAGTTCTTC; CDR3: CASSGGVRYNEQFF
D: -; size: -; length: 15; V: TRBV28; J: TRBJ1-4; DNA: TGTGCCAGCAGTTCCTCAGGCACAACTAATGAAAAACTGTTTTTT; CDR3: CASSSSGTTNEKLFF
D: TRBD1; size: -; length: 15; V: TRBV15; J: TRBJ1-2; DNA: TGTGCCACCAGCAAAGGGGGCCCCCAAGTAGGTGGCTACACCTTC; CDR3: CATSKGGPQVGGYTF
D: -; size: -; length: 12; V: TRBV30; J: TRBJ1-1; DNA: TGTGCCTGGAGTGGACTGTACACTGAAGCTTTCTTT; CDR3: CAWSGLYTEAFF
D: TRBD2; size: few; length: 15; V: TRBV6-6; J: TRBJ2-7; DNA: TGTGCCAGCAGTTACGGGTTAGCGGGTGCCTACGAGCAGTACTTC; CDR3: CASSYGLAGAYEQYF
D: -; size: -; length: 15; V: TRBV29-1; J: TRBJ1-3; DNA: TGCAGCGTGCGAAGTTCCCTAAGCTCTGGAAACACCATATATTTT; CDR3: CSVRSSLSSGNTIYF
D: -; size: -; length: 14; V: TRBV5-5; J: TRBJ2-7; DNA: TGTGCCAGCAGCTTGGATGGGCCTTCCTACGAGCAGTACTTC; CDR3: CASSLDGPSYEQYF
D: TRBD1; size: -; length: 17; V: TRBV30; J: TRBJ1-1; DNA: TGTGCCTGGACCCTTATTCCGGGACAGGGGCCGAACACTGAAGCTTTCTTT; CDR3: CAWTLIPGQGPNTEAFF
D: TRBD2; size: -; length: 13; V: TRBV5-1; J: TRBJ2-1; DNA: TGCGCCAGCAGCCGGGGGGAGCGGGATGAGCAGTTCTTC; CDR3: CASSRGERDEQFF
D: -; size: -; length: 12; V: TRBV7-9; J: TRBJ1-1; DNA: TGTGCCAGCAGCTTCGGGGTCACTGAAGCTTTCTTT; CDR3: CASSFGVTEAFF
D: -; size: -; length: 12; V: TRBV11-3; J: TRBJ2-7; DNA: TGTGCCAGCAGCGCGGACAGCAACGAGCAGTACTTC; CDR3: CASSADSNEQYF
D: -; size: -; length: 13; V: TRBV5-1; J: TRBJ2-5; DNA: TGCGCCAGCAGCCGACTTCCACAAGAGACCCAGTACTTC; CDR3: CASSRLPQETQYF
D: -; size: -; length: 18; V: TRBV5-6; J: TRBJ2-1; DNA: TGTGCCAGCAACTCTCCGGGAAGCCCATCGGGCTCCTACAATGAGCAGTTCTTC; CDR3: CASNSPGSPSGSYNEQFF